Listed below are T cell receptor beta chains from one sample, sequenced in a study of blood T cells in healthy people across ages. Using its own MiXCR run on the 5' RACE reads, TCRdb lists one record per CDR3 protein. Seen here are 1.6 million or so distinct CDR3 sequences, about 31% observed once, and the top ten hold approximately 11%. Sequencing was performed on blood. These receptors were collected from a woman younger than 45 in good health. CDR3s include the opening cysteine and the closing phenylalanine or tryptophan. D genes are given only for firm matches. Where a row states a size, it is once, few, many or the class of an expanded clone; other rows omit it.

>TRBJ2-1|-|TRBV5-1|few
TGCGCCAGCAGCTTGGCGACCGCAAGCGAGCAGTTCTTC
CASSLATASEQFF
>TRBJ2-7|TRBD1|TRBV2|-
TGTGCCAGCAGTGCCGGGACAGGGGACTTCTACGGGCAGTACTTC
CASSAGTGDFYGQYF
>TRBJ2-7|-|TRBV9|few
TGTGCCAGCAGCGTAGGATGGGGCGGCCACGAGCAGTACTTC
CASSVGWGGHEQYF
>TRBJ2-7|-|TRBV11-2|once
TGTGCCAGCAGCCCGGACCTACAAAACGAGCAGTACTTC
CASSPDLQNEQYF
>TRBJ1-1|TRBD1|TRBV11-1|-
TGTGCCAGCAGCTTTTCGACAGGGGGAACTGAAGCTTTCTTT
CASSFSTGGTEAFF
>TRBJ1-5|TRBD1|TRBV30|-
TGTGCCTGGAGTGTACAGGGGGCAAAAAATCAGCCCCAGCATTTT
CAWSVQGAKNQPQHF
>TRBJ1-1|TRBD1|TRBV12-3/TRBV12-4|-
TGTGCCAGCAGCCGACAGGGTTTCTTCACTGAAGCTTTCTTT
CASSRQGFFTEAFF
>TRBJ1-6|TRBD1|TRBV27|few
TGTGCCAGCAGTTGGAAACAGGGGAACGGTTCACCCCTCCACTTT
CASSWKQGNGSPLHF
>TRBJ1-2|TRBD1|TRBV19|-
TGTGCCAGTAGTACCTTCGGACAGGGTTCCTATGGCTACACCTTC
CASSTFGQGSYGYTF
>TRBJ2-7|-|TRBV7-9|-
TGTGCCAGCAGCACCGGACTGACGGCCTACGAGCAGTACTTC
CASSTGLTAYEQYF
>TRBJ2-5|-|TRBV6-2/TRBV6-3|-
TGTGCCAGCACCGCTCAGGGGGAGACCCAGTACTTC
CASTAQGETQYF
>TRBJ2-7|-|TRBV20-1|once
TGCAGTGCCCTCCGGGACACCTCACCCTACGAGCAGTACTTC
CSALRDTSPYEQYF
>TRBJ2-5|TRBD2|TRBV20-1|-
TGCAGTCCAAGACTAGCCCGCTCCCAAGAGACCCAGTACTTC
CSPRLARSQETQYF
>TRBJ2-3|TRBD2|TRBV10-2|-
TGCGCCACTAGCGGGAGTCACACAGATACGCAGTATTTT
CATSGSHTDTQYF
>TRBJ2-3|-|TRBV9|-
TGTGCCATCAGCGTAGGATTGGGGGTCACAGATACGCAGTATTTT
CAISVGLGVTDTQYF
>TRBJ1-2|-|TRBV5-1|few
TGCGCCAGCAGCCTTACTTCAGGGGTTGCTGGCTACACCTTC
CASSLTSGVAGYTF
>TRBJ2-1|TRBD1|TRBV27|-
TGTGCCAGCAGCATGGGGACAGGGGTGGGTAATGAGCAGTTCTTC
CASSMGTGVGNEQFF
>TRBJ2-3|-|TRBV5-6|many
TGTGCCAGCAGCTTGGGCAGGGAAGGATCCACAGATACGCAGTATTTT
CASSLGREGSTDTQYF
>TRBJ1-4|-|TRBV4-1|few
TGCGCCAGCATGGCCCCTAATGAAAAACTGTTTTTT
CASMAPNEKLFF
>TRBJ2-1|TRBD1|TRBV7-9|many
TGTGCCAGCAAAATACAGGGGAATGAGCAGTTCTTC
CASKIQGNEQFF
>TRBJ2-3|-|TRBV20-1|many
TGCAGTGCCGCAATTGGGGGTACGGCAGATACGCAGTATTTT
CSAAIGGTADTQYF
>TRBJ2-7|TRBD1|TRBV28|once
TGTGCCAGCGGTACGATTCCTGGACAGGGGAGCTCCTACGAGCAGTACTTC
CASGTIPGQGSSYEQYF
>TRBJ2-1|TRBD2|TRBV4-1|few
TGCGCCAGCAGCCCAAGTATCATTGGGCTAGCGGGGGGCTCATACAATGAGCAGTTCTTC
CASSPSIIGLAGGSYNEQFF
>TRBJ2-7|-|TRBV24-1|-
TGTGCCACCAGCGCAGGGCACGAGCAGTACTTC
CATSAGHEQYF
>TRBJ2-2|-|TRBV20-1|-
TGCAGTGCTAGTAGGGACATGAGCACCGGGGAGCGGTTTTTT
CSASRDMSTGERFF
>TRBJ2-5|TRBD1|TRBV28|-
TGTGCCAGCAGCCTGCCTGGGACAGGCCTCCGAGAGACCCAGTACTTC
CASSLPGTGLRETQYF
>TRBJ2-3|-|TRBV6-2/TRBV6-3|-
TGTGCCAGCAGTCACATAGTCTCTAGCACAGATACGCAGTATTTT
CASSHIVSSTDTQYF
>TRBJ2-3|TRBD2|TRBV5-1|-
TGCGCCAGCAGCTTGGTGGGACTAGCGCCGTTCACAGATACGCAGTATTTT
CASSLVGLAPFTDTQYF
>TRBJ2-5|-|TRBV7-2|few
TGTGCCAGCACCCTATTTGGGGGGGGGCTGGAGACCCAGTACTTC
CASTLFGGGLETQYF
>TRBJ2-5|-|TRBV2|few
TGTGCCAGCAGTAGGGACTGGGAGGAGACCCAGTACTTC
CASSRDWEETQYF
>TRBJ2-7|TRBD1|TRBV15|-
TGTGCCACCAGCTTCCAGGGGGAGTCCTACGAGCAGTACTTC
CATSFQGESYEQYF
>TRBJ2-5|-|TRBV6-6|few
TGTGCCAGCAGTTACGGGCACCTGGAGACCCAGTACTTC
CASSYGHLETQYF
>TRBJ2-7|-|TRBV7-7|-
TGTGCCAGCAGCTCCCCGGCGCAGGGGAGGTCCGACTACGAGCAGTACTTC
CASSSPAQGRSDYEQYF
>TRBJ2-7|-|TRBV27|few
TGTGCCAGCAGCCTAGACAGGTTTGTCACCTACGAGCAGTACTTC
CASSLDRFVTYEQYF
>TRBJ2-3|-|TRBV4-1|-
TGCGCCAGCAGCCAGGGGACCGGAGGTACGCAGTATTTT
CASSQGTGGTQYF
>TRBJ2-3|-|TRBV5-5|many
TGTGCCAGCAGCTTGGCGTCTTTAGGGAGCCTCATCGATACGCAGTATTTT
CASSLASLGSLIDTQYF
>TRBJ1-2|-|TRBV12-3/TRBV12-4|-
TGTGCCGGCACCCCCAGAAGGACCGCAGATGGCTACACCTTC
CAGTPRRTADGYTF
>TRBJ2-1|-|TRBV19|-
TGTGCCAGTAGTATTTTGAGCGGGTTGCAGGAGCAGTTCTTC
CASSILSGLQEQFF
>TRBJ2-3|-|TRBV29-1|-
TGCAGCTTAAGGCAGGGGCCAGATACGCAGTATTTT
CSLRQGPDTQYF
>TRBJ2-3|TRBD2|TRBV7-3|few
TGTGCCAGCAGCTTAACGGGGACTAGCGGGGGAGATACGCAGTATTTT
CASSLTGTSGGDTQYF
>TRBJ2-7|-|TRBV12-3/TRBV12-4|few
TGTGCCAGCAGTTTAAGGGACCTTGGGAGCTACGAGCAGTACTTC
CASSLRDLGSYEQYF
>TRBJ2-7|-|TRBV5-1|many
TGCGCCAGCAGCACTAGAGGTAACGAGCAGTACTTC
CASSTRGNEQYF
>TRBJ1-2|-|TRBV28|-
TGTGCCAGCAGTTCCAGGACCGGGGGGATCGCCTATGGCTACACCTTC
CASSSRTGGIAYGYTF
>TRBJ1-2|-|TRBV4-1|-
TGCGCCAGCAGCCCCGGCAGGGACCTCTATGGCCACACCTTC
CASSPGRDLYGHTF
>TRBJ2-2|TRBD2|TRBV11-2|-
TGTGCCAGCAGCCTAACTAGCGGTACGAACACCGGGGAGCTGTTTTTT
CASSLTSGTNTGELFF
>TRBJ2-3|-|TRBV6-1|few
TGTGCCAGCAGTGAAGCCGGAGGCTGGGGAGATACGCAGTATTTT
CASSEAGGWGDTQYF